The clone carrying this T cell receptor (beta chain) came up many times. The data belong to a study of neurological immune-mediated disorders. In TCRdb, the 5' RACE reads were re-called with MiXCR into one record per CDR3 protein. The data hold just over 95,000 distinct CDR3 sequences, with 3.5% observed a single time. The unsorted libraries had their origin in 2 million PBMCs stored at -80 C. The sample was PBMCs. The source of this sequence is a woman aged 18-35 years with multiple sclerosis.

Here the CDR3 DNA reads TGTGCCAGCAGGCCGCCACAGGCAACATTTGAAGCTTTCTTT. Translation: CASRPPQATFEAFF. This chain uses TRBV7-9 with TRBJ1-1; a possible D gene is TRBD1 (5 bases). The CDR3 loop spans 14 amino acids. V gave up 6 bases and J gave up 7 bases, with 18 bases separating them. Germline loops: CDR1 SEHNR, CDR2 FQNEAQ (reference sequence).